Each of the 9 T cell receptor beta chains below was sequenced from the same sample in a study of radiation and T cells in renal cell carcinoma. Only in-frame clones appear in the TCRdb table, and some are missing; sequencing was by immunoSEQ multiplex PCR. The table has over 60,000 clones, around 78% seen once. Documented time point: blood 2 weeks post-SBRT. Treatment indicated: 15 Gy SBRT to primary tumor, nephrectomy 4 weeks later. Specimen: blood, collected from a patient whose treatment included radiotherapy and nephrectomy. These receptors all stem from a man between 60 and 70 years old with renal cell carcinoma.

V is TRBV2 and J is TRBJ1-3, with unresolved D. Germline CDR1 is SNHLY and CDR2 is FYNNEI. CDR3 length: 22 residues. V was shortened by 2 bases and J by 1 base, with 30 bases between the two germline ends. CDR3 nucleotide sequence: TGTGCCAGCAGTGAAAGGTCGCGGGGTTCAAGCGCTCCGTTGGTTTCTGGAAACACCATATATTTT. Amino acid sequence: CASSERSRGSSAPLVSGNTIYF. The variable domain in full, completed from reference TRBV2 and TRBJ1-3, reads EPEVTQTPSHQVTQMGQEVILRCVPISNHLYFYWYRQILGQKVEFLVSFYNNEISEKSEIFDDQFSVERPDGSNFTLKIRSTKLEDSAMYFCASSERSRGSSAPLVSGNTIYFGEGSWLTVV.

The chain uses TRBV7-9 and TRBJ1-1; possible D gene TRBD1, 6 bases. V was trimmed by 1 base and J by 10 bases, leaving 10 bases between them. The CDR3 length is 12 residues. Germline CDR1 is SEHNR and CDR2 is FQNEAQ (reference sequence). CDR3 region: CASSLDTGLAFF. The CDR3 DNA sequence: TGTGCCAGCAGCTTAGACACAGGGTTAGCTTTCTTT.

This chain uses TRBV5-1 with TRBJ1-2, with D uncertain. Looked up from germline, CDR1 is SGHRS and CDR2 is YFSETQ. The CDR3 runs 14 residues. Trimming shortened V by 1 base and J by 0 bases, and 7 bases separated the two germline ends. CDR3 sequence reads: CASSLREANYGYTF. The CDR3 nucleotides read TGCGCCAGCAGCTTGCGGGAAGCTAACTATGGCTACACCTTC.

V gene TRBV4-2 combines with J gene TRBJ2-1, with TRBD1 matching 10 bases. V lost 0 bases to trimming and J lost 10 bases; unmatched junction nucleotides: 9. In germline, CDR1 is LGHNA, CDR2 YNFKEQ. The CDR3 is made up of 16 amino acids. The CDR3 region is CASSQEWRQGAREQFF. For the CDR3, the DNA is TGTGCCAGCAGCCAAGAGTGGCGACAGGGGGCAAGGGAGCAGTTCTTC.

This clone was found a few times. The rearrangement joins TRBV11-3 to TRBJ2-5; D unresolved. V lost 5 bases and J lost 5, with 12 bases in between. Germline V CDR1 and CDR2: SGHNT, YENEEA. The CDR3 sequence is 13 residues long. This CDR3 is CASSLHRLETQYF. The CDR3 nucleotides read TGTGCCAGCAGCCTCCACCGGCTGGAGACCCAGTACTTC.

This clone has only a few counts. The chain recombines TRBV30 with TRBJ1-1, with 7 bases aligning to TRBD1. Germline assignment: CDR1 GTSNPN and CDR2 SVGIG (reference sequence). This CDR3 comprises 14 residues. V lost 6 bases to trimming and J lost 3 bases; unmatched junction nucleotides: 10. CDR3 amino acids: CACGTVFFYTEAFF. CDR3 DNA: TGTGCCTGCGGGACAGTCTTCTTCTACACTGAAGCTTTCTTT.

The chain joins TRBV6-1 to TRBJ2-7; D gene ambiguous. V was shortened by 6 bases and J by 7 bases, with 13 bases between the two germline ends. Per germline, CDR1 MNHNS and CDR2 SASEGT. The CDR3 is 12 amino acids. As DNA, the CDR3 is TGTGCCAGCAGGTCCGGGCTCGGGGAGCAGTACGTC. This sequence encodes CASRSGLGEQYV.

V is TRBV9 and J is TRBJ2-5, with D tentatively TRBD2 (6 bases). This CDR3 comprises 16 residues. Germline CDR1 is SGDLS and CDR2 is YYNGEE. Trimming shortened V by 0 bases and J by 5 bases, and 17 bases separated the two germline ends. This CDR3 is CASSVGGTLTGETQYF. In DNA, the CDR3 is TGTGCCAGCAGCGTAGGCGGGACCCTCACTGGTGAGACCCAGTACTTC.

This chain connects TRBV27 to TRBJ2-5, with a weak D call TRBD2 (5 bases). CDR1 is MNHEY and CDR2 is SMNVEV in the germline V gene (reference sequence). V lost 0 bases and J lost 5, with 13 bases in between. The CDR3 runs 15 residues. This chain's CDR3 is CASSLSQVAKETQYF. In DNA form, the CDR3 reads TGTGCCAGCAGTTTATCGCAGGTAGCGAAGGAGACCCAGTACTTC.